The 10 T cell receptor beta chains below come from one sample, sequenced in a study of blood T cell repertoires in COVID-19. Sequenced by immunoSEQ multiplex PCR; TCRdb stores in-frame clones only, minus some. The data contain fewer than 400,000 clones, just under 90% of them singletons. The source material was PBMCs or T cells enriched from blood (not recorded which). The receptors were gathered from a woman in her thirties who had recovered from COVID-19.

This rearrangement joins TRBV28 to TRBJ2-3; 10 nucleotides agree with TRBD2. The CDR3 contains 15 residues. The germline V gene has CDR1 MDHEN and CDR2 SYDVKM. Trimming at V came to 5 bases and at J to 3 bases, leaving 5 bases not matched to a gene. CDR3 loop: CASSAGLAPTDTQYF. The CDR3 DNA sequence: TGTGCCAGCAGTGCGGGACTAGCGCCGACAGATACGCAGTATTTT.

This chain connects TRBV7-9 to TRBJ2-7; D might be TRBD2 (6 bases). This CDR3 has 12 amino acids. Per the germline V gene, CDR1 is SEHNR and CDR2 is FQNEAQ (reference sequence). V dropped 1 base and J dropped 5 bases, with 6 bases sitting between them. The CDR3: CASSLGGDEQYF. For the CDR3, the DNA is TGTGCCAGCAGCTTAGGCGGGGACGAGCAGTACTTC. The full variable domain, rest sourced from reference TRBV7-9 and TRBJ2-7, is DTGVSQNPRHKITKRGQNVTFRCDPISEHNRLYWYRQTLGQGPEFLTYFQNEAQLEKSRLLSDRFSAERPKGSFSTLEIQRTEQGDSAMYLCASSLGGDEQYFGPGTRLTVT.

The CDR3 DNA follows: TGTGCCAGCAGCTTAGGAACAGGGTTCTTTGACTACGAGCAGTACTTC. Encoded protein: CASSLGTGFFDYEQYF. V and J are TRBV7-9 and TRBJ2-7; tentative D call: TRBD1 (6 bases). V dropped 1 base and J dropped 3 bases, with 16 bases sitting between them. The CDR3 spans 16 residues. Germline V CDR1 and CDR2: SEHNR, FQNEAQ (reference sequence).

This clone was seen a single time. The V gene is TRBV7-2, the J gene TRBJ2-7; 12 bases line up with TRBD2. V was pared by 5 bases and J by 3 bases, with 14 bases of the junction left unmatched. CDR3 length: 18 residues. CDR1 and CDR2 (germline): SGHTA, FQGNSA. DNA of the CDR3: TGTGCCAGCAGCACCGGGACTAGCGGGCGACACCTCAACTACGAGCAGTACTTC. It translates to CASSTGTSGRHLNYEQYF.

This chain links TRBV7-6 with TRBJ2-7, with 8 nucleotides matching TRBD2. V shed 2 bases, J shed 0 bases, and the junction held 3 bases outside the gene matches. The CDR3 is made up of 15 amino acids. The germline V gene has CDR1 SGHVS and CDR2 FNYEAQ. CDR3 bases: TGTGCCAGCAGCTTACTGGCGGGGGGCTCCTACGAGCAGTACTTC. This gives the protein CASSLLAGGSYEQYF.

This chain links TRBV6-2 or TRBV6-3 with TRBJ1-2; 8 bases line up with TRBD1. Germline CDR1 reads MNHEY; CDR2 reads SVGEGT. The CDR3 extends over 16 amino acids. J was trimmed by 7 bases and V by 1 base; bases with no gene match: 11. CDR3 protein: CASSYYRDRSMSGYTF. The CDR3 coding sequence is TGTGCCAGCAGTTACTATAGGGACAGGTCCATGTCTGGCTACACCTTC.

The chain recombines TRBV5-1 with TRBJ2-1; D might be TRBD2 (6 bases). V was cut by 2 bases and J by 15 bases, with 15 bases left in between. The CDR3 spans 12 residues. Germline lookup yields CDR1 SGHRS and CDR2 YFSETQ. The CDR3 here is CASSFERAGWFF. As DNA, the CDR3 is TGCGCCAGCAGCTTCGAAAGGGCGGGGTGGTTCTTC.

The chain recombines TRBV6-9 with TRBJ2-7; TRBD2 might be the D (6 bases). The germline V gene encodes CDR1 MNHGY and CDR2 SVAAGI. CDR3 length: 13 amino acids. The V and J ends lost 9 bases and 2 bases respectively, with 14 bases between them. CDR3: CARWGTGAYEQYF. CDR3 DNA: TGTGCCAGATGGGGGACGGGGGCCTACGAGCAGTACTTC.

J is TRBJ2-7 and V is TRBV28; 8 bases map to TRBD1. J gave up 5 bases and V 3 bases, and 6 bases lay outside the gene matches. Germline values: CDR1 MDHEN, CDR2 SYDVKM. The CDR3 extends over 14 amino acids. The CDR3: CASSFGQGGDEQYF. The CDR3 region has the DNA TGTGCCAGCAGTTTTGGACAGGGTGGCGACGAGCAGTACTTC.

The chain couples TRBV7-2 to TRBJ2-7; TRBD2 aligns across 10 bases. CDR1 and CDR2 (germline): SGHTA, FQGNSA. With V trimmed by 5 bases and J by 2 bases, 3 bases remained unmatched. The CDR3 has 14 amino acids. The CDR3 reads CASSPSGGAYEQYF. The CDR3 nucleotides are TGTGCCAGCAGCCCAAGCGGGGGGGCCTACGAGCAGTACTTC. Full variable domain (remainder filled in from reference TRBV7-2 and TRBJ2-7): GAGVSQSPSNKVTEKGKDVELRCDPISGHTALYWYRQSLGQGLEFLIYFQGNSAPDKSGLPSDRFSAERTGGSVSTLTIQRTQQEDSAVYLCASSPSGGAYEQYFGPGTRLTVT.